This T cell receptor (beta chain) was recovered during a study of blood T cells in healthy people across ages. A second PCR, run for about 6 to 11 cycles, used a sample-barcoded 5' primer plus a J-beta primer mix. Researchers report that each sample yielded at least 2.5 million CDR3-containing paired-end reads. TCRdb itself ran the 5' RACE reads through MiXCR, one entry per CDR3 protein. The profile shows some 900,000 distinct CDR3 sequences, around 49% of them singletons. Study-wide results and caveats: Age showed a roughly linear inverse relationship with TCR beta diversity per million T cells.

This clonotype was observed a handful of times. Antigen specificity is unknown. Sample: blood. This TCR was recovered from a young man in good health.

As DNA, the CDR3 is TGTGCCAGCAGGTATAACTCTGGGGCCAACGTCCTGACTTTC. Residues: CASRYNSGANVLTF. The chain joins TRBV3-1 to TRBJ2-6; D gene unclear. Germline values: CDR1 LGHDT, CDR2 YNNKEL (reference sequence). This CDR3 comprises 14 residues. With 6 bases removed from V and 0 bases from J, the gap between germline ends came to 6 bases.